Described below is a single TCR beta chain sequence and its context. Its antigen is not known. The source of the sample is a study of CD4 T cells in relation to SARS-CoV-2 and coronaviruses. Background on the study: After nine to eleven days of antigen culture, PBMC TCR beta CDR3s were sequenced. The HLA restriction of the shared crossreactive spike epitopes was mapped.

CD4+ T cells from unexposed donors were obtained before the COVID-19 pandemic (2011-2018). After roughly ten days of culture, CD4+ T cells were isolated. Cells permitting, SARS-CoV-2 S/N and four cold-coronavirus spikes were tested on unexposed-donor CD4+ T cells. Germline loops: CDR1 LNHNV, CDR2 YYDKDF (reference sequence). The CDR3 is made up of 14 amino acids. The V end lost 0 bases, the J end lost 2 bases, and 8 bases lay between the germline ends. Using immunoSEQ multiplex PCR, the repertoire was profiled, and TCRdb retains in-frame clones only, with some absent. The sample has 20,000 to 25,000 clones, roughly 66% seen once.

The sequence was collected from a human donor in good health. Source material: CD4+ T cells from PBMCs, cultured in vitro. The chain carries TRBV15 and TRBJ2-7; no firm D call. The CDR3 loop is CATSRDKGPYEQYF. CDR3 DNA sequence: TGTGCCACCAGCAGAGATAAGGGTCCCTACGAGCAGTACTTC.